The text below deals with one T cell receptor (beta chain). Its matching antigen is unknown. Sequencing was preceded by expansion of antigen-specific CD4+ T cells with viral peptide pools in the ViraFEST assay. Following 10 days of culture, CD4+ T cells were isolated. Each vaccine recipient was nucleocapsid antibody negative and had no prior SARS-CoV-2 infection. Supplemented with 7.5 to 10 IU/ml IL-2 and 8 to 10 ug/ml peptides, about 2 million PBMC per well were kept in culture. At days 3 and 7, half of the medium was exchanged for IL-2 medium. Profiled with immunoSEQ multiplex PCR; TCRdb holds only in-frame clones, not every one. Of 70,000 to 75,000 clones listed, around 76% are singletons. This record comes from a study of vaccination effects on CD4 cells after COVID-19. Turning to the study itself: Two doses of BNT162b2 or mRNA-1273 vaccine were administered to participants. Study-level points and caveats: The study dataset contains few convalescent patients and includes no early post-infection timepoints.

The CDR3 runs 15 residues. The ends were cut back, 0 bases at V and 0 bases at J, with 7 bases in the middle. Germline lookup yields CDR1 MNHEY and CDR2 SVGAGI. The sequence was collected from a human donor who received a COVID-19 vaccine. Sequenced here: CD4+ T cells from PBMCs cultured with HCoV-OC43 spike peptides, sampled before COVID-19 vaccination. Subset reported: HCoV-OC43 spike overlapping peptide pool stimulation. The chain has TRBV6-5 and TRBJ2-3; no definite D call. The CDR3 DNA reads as TGTGCCAGCAGTTACTCGAAGCAAAGCACAGATACGCAGTATTTT. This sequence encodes CASSYSKQSTDTQYF.